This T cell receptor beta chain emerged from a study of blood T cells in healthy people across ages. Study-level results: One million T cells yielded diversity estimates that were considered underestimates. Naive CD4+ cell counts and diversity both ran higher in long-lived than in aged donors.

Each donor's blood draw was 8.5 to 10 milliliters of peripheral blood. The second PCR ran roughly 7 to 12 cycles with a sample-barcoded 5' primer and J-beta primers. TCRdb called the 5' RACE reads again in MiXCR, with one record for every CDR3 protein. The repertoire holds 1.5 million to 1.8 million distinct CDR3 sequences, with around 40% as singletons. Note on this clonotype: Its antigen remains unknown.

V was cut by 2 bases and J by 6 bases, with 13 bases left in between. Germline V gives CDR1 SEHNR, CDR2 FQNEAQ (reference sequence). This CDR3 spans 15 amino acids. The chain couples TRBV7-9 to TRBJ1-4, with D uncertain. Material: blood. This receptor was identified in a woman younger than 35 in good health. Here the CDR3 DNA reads TGTGCCAGCAGCTTAACGAGAGGGAGGGATGAAAAACTGTTTTTT. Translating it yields CASSLTRGRDEKLFF.